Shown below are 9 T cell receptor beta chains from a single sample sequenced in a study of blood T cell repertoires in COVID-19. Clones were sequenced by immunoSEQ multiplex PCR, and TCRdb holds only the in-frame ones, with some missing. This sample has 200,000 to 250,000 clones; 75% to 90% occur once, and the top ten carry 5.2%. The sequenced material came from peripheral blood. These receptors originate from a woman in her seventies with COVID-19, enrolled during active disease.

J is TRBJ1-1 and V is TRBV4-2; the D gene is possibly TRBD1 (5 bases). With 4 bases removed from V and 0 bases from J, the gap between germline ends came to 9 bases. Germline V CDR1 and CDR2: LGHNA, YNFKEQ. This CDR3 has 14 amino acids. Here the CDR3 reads CASSRGHLNTEAFF. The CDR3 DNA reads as TGTGCCAGCAGCCGAGGACATCTGAACACTGAAGCTTTCTTT.

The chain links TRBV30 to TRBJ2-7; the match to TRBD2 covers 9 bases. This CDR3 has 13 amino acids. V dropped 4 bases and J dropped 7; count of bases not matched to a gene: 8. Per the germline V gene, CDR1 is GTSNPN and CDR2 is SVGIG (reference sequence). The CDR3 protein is CAWKAGGDLEQYF. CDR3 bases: TGTGCCTGGAAAGCGGGAGGAGACTTGGAGCAGTACTTC. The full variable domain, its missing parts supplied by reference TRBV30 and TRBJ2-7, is SQTIHQWPATLVQPVGSPLSLECTVEGTSNPNLYWYRQAAGRGLQLLFYSVGIGQISSEVPQNLSASRPQDRQFILSSKKLLLSDSGFYLCAWKAGGDLEQYFGPGTRLTVT.

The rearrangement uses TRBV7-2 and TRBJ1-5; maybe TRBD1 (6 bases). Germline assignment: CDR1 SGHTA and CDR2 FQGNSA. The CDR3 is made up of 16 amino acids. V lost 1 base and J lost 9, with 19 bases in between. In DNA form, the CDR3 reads TGTGCCAGCAGCTTAGATGCCCCGGGGGGCAGTCGGCCCCAGCATTTT. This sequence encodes CASSLDAPGGSRPQHF.

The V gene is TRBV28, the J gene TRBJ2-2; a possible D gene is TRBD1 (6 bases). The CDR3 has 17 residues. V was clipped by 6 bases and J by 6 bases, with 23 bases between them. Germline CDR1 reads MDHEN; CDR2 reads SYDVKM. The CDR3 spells CASRRQGRSKRAGELFF. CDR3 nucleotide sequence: TGTGCCAGCAGAAGGCAGGGGCGTTCTAAAAGGGCCGGGGAGCTGTTTTTT.

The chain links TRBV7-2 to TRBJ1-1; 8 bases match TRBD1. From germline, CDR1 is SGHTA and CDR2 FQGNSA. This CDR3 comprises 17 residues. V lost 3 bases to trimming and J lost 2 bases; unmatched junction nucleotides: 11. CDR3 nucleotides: TGTGCCAGCAGCTTCGACAGGGGTGGATTGAGAAACACTGAAGCTTTCTTT. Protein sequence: CASSFDRGGLRNTEAFF.

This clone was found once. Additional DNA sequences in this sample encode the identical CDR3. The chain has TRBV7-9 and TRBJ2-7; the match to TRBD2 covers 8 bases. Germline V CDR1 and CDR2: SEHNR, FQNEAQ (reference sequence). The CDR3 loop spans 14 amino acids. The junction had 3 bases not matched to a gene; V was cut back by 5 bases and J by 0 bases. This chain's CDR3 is CASSVSGTSYEQYF. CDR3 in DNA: TGTGCCAGCAGCGTTAGCGGGACCTCCTACGAGCAGTACTTC.

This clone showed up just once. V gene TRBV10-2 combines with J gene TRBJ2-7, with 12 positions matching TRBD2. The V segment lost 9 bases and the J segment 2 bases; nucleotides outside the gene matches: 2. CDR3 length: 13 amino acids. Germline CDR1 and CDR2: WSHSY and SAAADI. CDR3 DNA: TGCGCCAGTAGACTAGCGGGGGCCTACGAGCAGTACTTC. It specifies CASRLAGAYEQYF.

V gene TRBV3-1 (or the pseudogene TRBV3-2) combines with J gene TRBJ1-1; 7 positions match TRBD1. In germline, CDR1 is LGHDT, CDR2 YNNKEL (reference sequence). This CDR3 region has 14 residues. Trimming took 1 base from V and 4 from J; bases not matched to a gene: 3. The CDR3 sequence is CASSQGWDSTEAFF. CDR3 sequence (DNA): TGTGCCAGCAGCCAAGGATGGGACAGCACTGAAGCTTTCTTT.

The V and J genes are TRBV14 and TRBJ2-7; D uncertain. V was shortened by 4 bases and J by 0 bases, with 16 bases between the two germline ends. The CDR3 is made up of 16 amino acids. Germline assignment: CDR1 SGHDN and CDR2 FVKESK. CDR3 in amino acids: CASSPRGPLSSYEQYF. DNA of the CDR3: TGTGCCAGCAGCCCCCGAGGCCCCTTAAGCTCCTACGAGCAGTACTTC.